Reported below is one T cell receptor beta chain. The entry originates in a study of shared T cell receptors in the human thymus. Data came from immunoSEQ multiplex PCR; TCRdb stores just in-frame clones and leaves some out. The table has some 720,000 clones, around 87% seen once. Trimming removed 5 bases from V and 4 bases from J; junction bases left unmatched: 20. This CDR3 is built from 19 residues. Germline CDR1 reads MDHEN; CDR2 reads SYDVKM. This sample also belongs to another study, concerning human thymus T cells. As reported in that work: Resections from corrective heart surgery supplied the thymus tissue. Repertoires from thymus and blood appeared to show biased V and J gene usage. Overlap was high between thymic repertoires from unrelated individuals, as reported in related research.

V and J are TRBV28 and TRBJ1-3; 7 bases are shared with TRBD1. The sample comprised thymocytes. The sequence was obtained from a boy under three years old with a congenital heart defect. The CDR3 sequence: CASSGSEGPAGGMGNTIYF. The CDR3, as DNA: TGTGCCAGCAGTGGGTCCGAGGGACCGGCAGGGGGTATGGGAAACACCATATATTTT.